What follows are 26 T cell receptor beta chains derived from one specimen sequenced in a study of PD-L1 blockade in urothelial cancer. This sample's time point: pretreatment peripheral blood. Sequencing was performed with immunoSEQ multiplex PCR; in TCRdb, only in-frame clones are kept and a portion is missing. The data show tens of thousands of clones, with about 85% seen just once and approximately 6.7% held by the top ten. Here the sequenced sample was PBMCs, taken around atezolizumab (anti-PD-L1) treatment. The receptors originated from a man between 40 and 49 years old with urothelial cancer.

The chain links TRBV9 to TRBJ2-4; D might be TRBD2 (6 bases). Germline V gene sequence: CDR1 SGDLS, CDR2 YYNGEE. This CDR3 spans 17 amino acids. V lost 4 bases and J 0 bases, leaving 17 bases between the germline ends. Here the CDR3 reads CASSPEEGRIAKNIQYF. CDR3 DNA: TGTGCCAGCAGCCCCGAGGAGGGGCGGATAGCCAAAAACATTCAGTACTTC.

The chain carries TRBV7-3 and TRBJ2-1; D is possibly TRBD2 (5 bases). The CDR3 has 15 amino acids. Trimming removed 1 base from V and 4 bases from J, with 11 bases in between. The germline V gene has CDR1 SGHTA and CDR2 FQGTGA. CDR3 sequence (DNA): TGTGCCAGCAGCTTAAACCGCCGGGAATACAATGAGCAGTTCTTC. It encodes CASSLNRREYNEQFF.

The V call is TRBV6-5, the J call TRBJ1-1; 8 bases fit TRBD1. Germline values: CDR1 MNHEY, CDR2 SVGAGI. Germline trimming cut 0 bases from V and 0 bases from J; bases unmatched to any gene: 3. The CDR3 sequence is 16 residues long. CDR3 protein: CASSYSGQGMNTEAFF. The CDR3 coding sequence is TGTGCCAGCAGTTACTCCGGACAGGGAATGAACACTGAAGCTTTCTTT.

The chain links TRBV7-2 to TRBJ2-1; no clear D gene. The V gene's germline CDR1 is SGHTA and CDR2 FQGNSA. This CDR3 is built from 15 residues. V was pared by 1 base and J by 4 bases, with 11 bases between. In DNA form, the CDR3 reads TGTGCCAGCAGCTTAGACGGTTCCCCTTACAATGAGCAGTTCTTC. Translating gives CASSLDGSPYNEQFF.

The genes are TRBV7-9 and TRBJ2-7; TRBD2 matches at 10 bases. CDR3 length: 15 residues. Germline V CDR1 and CDR2: SEHNR, FQNEAQ (reference sequence). With V trimmed by 1 base and J by 5 bases, 5 bases remained unmatched. The chain's CDR3 is CASSLGSGRAHEQYF. The CDR3 DNA reads as TGTGCCAGCAGCTTAGGGAGCGGGAGGGCCCACGAGCAGTACTTC.

The genes are TRBV2 and TRBJ2-3, with no clear D. The CDR3 is 14 residues long. The V and J ends lost 6 bases and 6 bases respectively, with 16 bases between them. Germline V gives CDR1 SNHLY, CDR2 FYNNEI. CDR3 sequence (DNA): TGTGCCAGCAGATTGGAGCGCCCGAGTGATACGCAGTATTTT. Residues: CASRLERPSDTQYF.

The chain joins TRBV5-1 to TRBJ2-7; possible D gene TRBD1, 6 bases. V was trimmed by 4 bases and J by 4 bases, leaving 18 bases between them. This CDR3 has 15 amino acids. From germline, CDR1 is SGHRS and CDR2 YFSETQ. CDR3 DNA: TGCGCCAGCAGCCTAGTCGGGACATTTGTTTACGAGCAGTACTTC. Its translation: CASSLVGTFVYEQYF.

The chain employs TRBV11-2 and TRBJ2-3; D uncertain. Per germline, CDR1 SGHAT and CDR2 FQNNGV. This CDR3 is built from 13 residues. V lost 5 bases to trimming and J lost 0 bases, with 6 bases between them. DNA of the CDR3: TGTGCCAGCAGCCCCTTTAGCACAGATACGCAGTATTTT. Its protein is CASSPFSTDTQYF. The whole variable domain, remainder taken from reference TRBV11-2 and TRBJ2-3, is EAGVAQSPRYKIIEKRQSVAFWCNPISGHATLYWYQQILGQGPKLLIQFQNNGVVDDSQLPKDRFSAERLKGVDSTLKIQPAKLEDSAVYLCASSPFSTDTQYFGPGTRLTVL.

The count of this clone is one. CDR3 protein: CASSLRRTLGGHEQFF. DNA for the CDR3: TGTGCCAGTAGCCTACGCAGAACGCTAGGAGGGCATGAGCAGTTCTTC. J is TRBJ2-1 and V is TRBV19, with TRBD2 as a possible D gene (6 bases). This CDR3 has 16 amino acids. The germline V gene encodes CDR1 LNHDA and CDR2 SQIVND (reference sequence). The ends were cut back, 6 bases at V and 8 bases at J, with 23 bases in the middle.

The CDR3 region has the DNA TGCGCCAGCAGCTTGCCCGGGGCGGGGTTGAATGAAAAACTGTTTTTT. This codes for CASSLPGAGLNEKLFF. J is TRBJ1-4 and V is TRBV5-1; D possibly corresponds to TRBD1 (5 bases). CDR1 and CDR2 from the germline V gene are SGHRS and YFSETQ. The V and J ends lost 1 base and 5 bases respectively, with 15 bases between them. There are 16 residues in the CDR3.

This chain links TRBV2 with TRBJ2-6, with 7 nucleotides matching TRBD1. V dropped 9 bases and J dropped 2; count of bases not matched to a gene: 1. CDR1 is SNHLY and CDR2 is FYNNEI in the germline V gene. The CDR3 consists of 13 residues. CDR3 DNA sequence: TGTGCCAGAAGGGGGCCTGGGGCCAACGTCCTGACTTTC. This sequence encodes CARRGPGANVLTF. The whole variable domain, remainder taken from reference TRBV2 and TRBJ2-6, is EPEVTQTPSHQVTQMGQEVILRCVPISNHLYFYWYRQILGQKVEFLVSFYNNEISEKSEIFDDQFSVERPDGSNFTLKIRSTKLEDSAMYFCARRGPGANVLTFGAGSRLTVL.

The chain has TRBV19 and TRBJ2-7; 8 bases match TRBD2. The CDR3 consists of 14 residues. V was pared by 6 bases and J by 2 bases, with 6 bases of the junction left unmatched. The V gene's germline CDR1 is LNHDA and CDR2 SQIVND (reference sequence). CDR3 bases: TGTGCCAGTAGCCCTAGCGGGCGGGCCTACGAGCAGTACTTC. This encodes CASSPSGRAYEQYF.

The rearrangement uses TRBV6-5 and TRBJ2-7; 7 bases are shared with TRBD1. The germline V gene has CDR1 MNHEY and CDR2 SVGAGI. V trimming: 7 bases; J trimming: 4 bases; junction bases outside the gene matches: 4. CDR3 length: 12 residues. The CDR3 DNA sequence: TGTGCCAGCAAAACACAGGGGTACGAGCAGTACTTC. Its translation: CASKTQGYEQYF.

The chain is built from TRBV19 and TRBJ2-3, with 13 bases aligning to TRBD2. Trimming at V came to 6 bases and at J to 5 bases, leaving 5 bases not matched to a gene. CDR1 LNHDA and CDR2 SQIVND come from the germline V gene (reference sequence). This CDR3 contains 15 residues. The CDR3 here is CASRGLAGPKDTQYF. As DNA, the CDR3 is TGTGCCAGTAGGGGACTAGCGGGACCCAAAGATACGCAGTATTTT.

The gene calls are TRBV6-6 and TRBJ1-5, with 10 bases matching TRBD1. The trim removed 11 bases at V and 5 bases at J, leaving 3 bases unmatched. CDR1 and CDR2 (germline): MNHNY, SVGAGI (reference sequence). The CDR3 has 12 residues. CDR3 coding DNA: TGTGCCGTCGGGACAGGGGATCAGCCCCAGCATTTT. Translation gives CAVGTGDQPQHF.

This chain joins TRBV28 and TRBJ2-7, with TRBD2 matching over 9 bases. Looked up from germline, CDR1 is MDHEN and CDR2 is SYDVKM. With 9 bases clipped from V and 3 bases from J, the junction kept 9 bases outside the gene matches. This CDR3 contains 14 residues. CDR3 DNA: TGTGCCAGTCGGACGGGACTAGCAGTCTACGAGCAGTACTTC. Its translation is CASRTGLAVYEQYF.

This sequence joins TRBV19 and TRBJ1-3; D is undetermined. The CDR3 is 14 amino acids. Germline assignment: CDR1 LNHDA and CDR2 SQIVND (reference sequence). Trimming shortened V by 1 base and J by 4 bases, and 8 bases separated the two germline ends. The CDR3 DNA sequence: TGTGCCAGTAGTATAGGGCAGAACGGAAACACCATATATTTT. Residues: CASSIGQNGNTIYF.

The chain joins TRBV4-3 to TRBJ1-1; D might be TRBD1 (6 bases). Germline values: CDR1 LGHNA, CDR2 YSLEER. V was shortened by 0 bases and J by 5 bases, with 13 bases between the two germline ends. The CDR3 consists of 15 residues. For the CDR3, the DNA is TGCGCCAGCAGCCAAGACGGTTCCACAGGGACTGAAGCTTTCTTT. Translated, it gives CASSQDGSTGTEAFF.

The V and J genes are TRBV2 and TRBJ2-7; D gene uncertain. Trimming stripped 5 bases from V and 2 bases from J, with 10 bases between. Germline V gene data show CDR1 as SNHLY and CDR2 as FYNNEI. The CDR3 loop spans 13 amino acids. Here the CDR3 reads CASSQTEAYEQYF. In DNA, the CDR3 is TGTGCCAGCAGTCAAACAGAAGCCTACGAGCAGTACTTC. The full variable domain, its missing parts supplied by reference TRBV2 and TRBJ2-7, is EPEVTQTPSHQVTQMGQEVILRCVPISNHLYFYWYRQILGQKVEFLVSFYNNEISEKSEIFDDQFSVERPDGSNFTLKIRSTKLEDSAMYFCASSQTEAYEQYFGPGTRLTVT.

V gene TRBV6-1 combines with J gene TRBJ1-1; D not resolved. The CDR3 runs 11 residues. V lost 5 bases to trimming and J lost 11 bases, with 12 bases between them. Germline V gene sequence: CDR1 MNHNS, CDR2 SASEGT. Written as DNA, the CDR3 is TGTGCCAGCAGTCGTTCGGGAGGGGCTTTCTTT. Protein product: CASSRSGGAFF.

The V and J genes are TRBV19 and TRBJ1-2; D not certain. V dropped 11 bases and J dropped 3 bases, with 25 bases sitting between them. The CDR3 spans 16 residues. Germline V gives CDR1 LNHDA, CDR2 SQIVND (reference sequence). In DNA form, the CDR3 reads TGTGCCTCACAACCGTTAGAGGAAGGTCCCTACTATGGCTACACCTTC. Its protein is CASQPLEEGPYYGYTF. Full variable domain (remainder filled in from reference TRBV19 and TRBJ1-2): DGGITQSPKYLFRKEGQNVTLSCEQNLNHDAMYWYRQDPGQGLRLIYYSQIVNDFQKGDIAEGYSVSREKKESFPLTVTSAQKNPTAFYLCASQPLEEGPYYGYTFGSGTRLTVV.

The count of this clone is one. V is TRBV9 and J is TRBJ2-7; TRBD2 matches 8 bases. V trimming: 0 bases; J trimming: 2 bases; junction bases outside the gene matches: 1. CDR1 is SGDLS and CDR2 is YYNGEE in the germline V gene. This CDR3 has 14 amino acids. CDR3 sequence reads: CASSVDGGAYEQYF. CDR3 DNA: TGTGCCAGCAGCGTAGACGGGGGGGCCTACGAGCAGTACTTC.

This chain connects TRBV25-1 to TRBJ2-5; D is unresolved. Germline lookup yields CDR1 MGHDK and CDR2 SYGVNS. The CDR3 spans 15 residues. Trimming stripped 1 base from V and 1 base from J, with 10 bases between. CDR3 coding DNA: TGTGCCAGCAGTGAATGGTCGAGCGTCCAAGAGACCCAGTACTTC. Amino acids: CASSEWSSVQETQYF.

V and J are TRBV5-1 and TRBJ1-4; 8 bases are shared with TRBD1. The junction had 12 bases not matched to a gene; V was cut back by 4 bases and J by 10 bases. The CDR3 length is 15 residues. CDR1 is SGHRS and CDR2 is YFSETQ in the germline V gene. The CDR3 region is CASSPGAGGLGKLFF. CDR3 bases: TGCGCCAGCAGCCCGGGGGCAGGGGGCTTGGGAAAACTGTTTTTT.

The V call is TRBV2, the J call TRBJ2-3; 9 bases fit TRBD2. The germline CDR1 and CDR2 sequences are SNHLY and FYNNEI. V was pared by 5 bases and J by 5 bases, with 11 bases of the junction left unmatched. This CDR3 comprises 16 residues. Here the CDR3 reads CASSPRGLAYRDTQYF. Written as DNA, the CDR3 is TGTGCCAGCAGTCCACGGGGACTAGCCTATCGAGATACGCAGTATTTT.

V and J are TRBV5-8 and TRBJ2-7, with a tentative D call TRBD1 (6 bases). The CDR3 consists of 15 residues. Germline CDR1 SGHTS, CDR2 YDEGEE. Trimming removed 3 bases at V and 0 bases at J, with 13 bases between. The CDR3 here is CASSSSDRRSYEQYF. CDR3 DNA: TGTGCCAGCAGCTCGTCCGACAGGCGCTCCTACGAGCAGTACTTC.